Below are 10 T cell receptor beta chains sequenced from a single sample in a study of early T cells in non-severe SARS-CoV-2 infection. TCRdb re-analysed the 5' RACE reads in MiXCR, keeping a single row per CDR3 protein. This sample has some 80,000 distinct CDR3 sequences, with around 12% found just once. Sequenced here: whole blood, sampled at baseline. The receptors here all came from an adult who was a healthcare worker with PCR-confirmed SARS-CoV-2 infection or an uninfected control (not recorded which). The donor label of this sample is uncertain.

The sample holds a few counts of this clonotype. V usage is TRBV2 and J usage is TRBJ2-3; D ambiguous. Germline lookup yields CDR1 SNHLY and CDR2 FYNNEI. The ends were cut back, 4 bases at V and 1 base at J, with 6 bases in the middle. The CDR3 sequence is 13 residues long. The CDR3 here is CASSVERTDTQYF. CDR3 nucleotide sequence: TGTGCCAGCAGTGTGGAACGCACAGATACGCAGTATTTT.

This clonotype has only a few counts. V gene TRBV25-1 combines with J gene TRBJ2-5, with D possibly TRBD1 on 5 matching bases. The CDR3 loop spans 12 amino acids. V was cut by 10 bases and J by 2 bases, with 11 bases left in between. The germline V gene encodes CDR1 MGHDK and CDR2 SYGVNS. DNA for the CDR3: TGTGCCACCTACGACAGACAAGAGACCCAGTACTTC. As protein: CATYDRQETQYF.

In its sample, this clonotype was seen many times. This chain joins TRBV6-6 and TRBJ1-1; D is possibly TRBD1 (5 bases). Germline assignment: CDR1 MNHNY and CDR2 SVGAGI (reference sequence). This CDR3 is 14 amino acids long. Deletions cut 4 bases from V and 1 base from J, with 10 bases between. DNA of the CDR3: TGTGCCAGCAGTTTCGACAGAGGGAACACTGAAGCTTTCTTT. The encoded protein is CASSFDRGNTEAFF.

The chain recombines TRBV7-6 with TRBJ2-7; D may match TRBD1 or TRBD2 (5 bases each). Trimming pared 6 bases from V and 2 bases from J, leaving 11 bases between. The CDR3 length is 13 residues. Germline-derived CDR1 and CDR2 are SGHVS and FNYEAQ. The CDR3 nucleotides are TGTGCCAGCAGTGGGGGATACCCCTACGAGCAGTACTTC. This translates into CASSGGYPYEQYF.

V usage is TRBV6-2 or TRBV6-3 and J usage is TRBJ2-1; 13 positions agree with TRBD2. CDR3 length: 15 amino acids. Germline V CDR1 and CDR2: MNHEY, SVGEGT. J was trimmed by 8 bases and V by 6 bases; bases with no gene match: 7. The CDR3 sequence: CASRQGLAGTYEQFF. CDR3 nucleotide sequence: TGTGCCAGCAGGCAGGGACTAGCGGGAACCTATGAGCAGTTCTTC.

This sequence joins TRBV6-6 and TRBJ1-1; no clear D gene. Trimming stripped 5 bases from V and 5 bases from J, with 15 bases between. Looked up from germline, CDR1 is MNHNY and CDR2 is SVGAGI (reference sequence). The CDR3 loop spans 14 amino acids. The CDR3 coding sequence is TGTGCCAGCAGTGAACGAGTGGTGGGGACTGAAGCTTTCTTT. It translates to CASSERVVGTEAFF.

This clonotype turned up a few times. V is TRBV5-6 and J is TRBJ2-1, with 7 nucleotides matching TRBD2. The CDR3 is made up of 15 amino acids. Germline lookup yields CDR1 SGHDT and CDR2 YYEEEE. J lost 2 bases, V lost 7 bases, and 9 bases had no gene match. The CDR3 sequence: CASLPAGLAYNEQFF. The DNA for the CDR3 is TGTGCCAGCCTCCCGGCCGGACTAGCCTACAATGAGCAGTTCTTC.

This clonotype was seen ten or more times. This sequence joins TRBV29-1 and TRBJ2-3; 10 bases agree with TRBD2. Germline CDR1 and CDR2: SQVTM and ANQGSEA. Losses at the gene ends were 4 bases for V and 6 bases for J; bases not matched to a gene: 7. The CDR3 has 14 amino acids. In nucleotides, the CDR3 is TGCAGCGTTGGATCAGCGGGGGGGTCCGATACGCAGTATTTT. Translating gives CSVGSAGGSDTQYF.

This clonotype has only a few counts. The rearrangement uses TRBV20-1 and TRBJ2-3; unclear D gene. There are 12 residues in the CDR3. CDR1 DFQATT and CDR2 SNEGSKA come from the germline V gene (reference sequence). The V end was cut by 0 bases, the J end by 4 bases, with 5 bases between. The DNA for the CDR3 is TGCAGTGCTAGAGATAGGGCAGATACGCAGTATTTT. Translation gives CSARDRADTQYF.

The chain uses TRBV30 and TRBJ1-5, with D perhaps TRBD1 (5 bases). CDR1 and CDR2 from the germline V gene are GTSNPN and SVGIG (reference sequence). CDR3 size: 13 residues. The V end lost 2 bases, the J end lost 7 bases, and 12 bases lay between the germline ends. CDR3 coding DNA: TGTGCCTGGAGTCATGGACACAGACAGCCCCAGCATTTT. It is translated as CAWSHGHRQPQHF. The whole variable domain, remainder taken from reference TRBV30 and TRBJ1-5, is SQTIHQWPATLVQPVGSPLSLECTVEGTSNPNLYWYRQAAGRGLQLLFYSVGIGQISSEVPQNLSASRPQDRQFILSSKKLLLSDSGFYLCAWSHGHRQPQHFGDGTRLSIL.